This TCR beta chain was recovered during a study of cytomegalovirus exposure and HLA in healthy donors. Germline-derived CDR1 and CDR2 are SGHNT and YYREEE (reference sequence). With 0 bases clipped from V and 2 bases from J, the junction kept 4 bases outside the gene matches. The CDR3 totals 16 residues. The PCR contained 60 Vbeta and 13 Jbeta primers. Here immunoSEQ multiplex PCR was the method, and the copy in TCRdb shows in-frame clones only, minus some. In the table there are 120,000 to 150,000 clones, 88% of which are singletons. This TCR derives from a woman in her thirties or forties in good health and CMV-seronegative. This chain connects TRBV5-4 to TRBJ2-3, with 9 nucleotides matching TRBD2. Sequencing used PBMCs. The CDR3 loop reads CASSLAGLATTDTQYF. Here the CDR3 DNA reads TGTGCCAGCAGCTTGGCCGGACTAGCGACCACAGATACGCAGTATTTT.